Listed here is a single T cell receptor (beta chain). At one end, the junction sequence differs from germline, possibly due to a read error. Per the germline V gene, CDR1 is SNHLY and CDR2 is FYNNEI. There are 11 residues in the CDR3. The sample originates from a study of T cells after somatic rescue of genetic block. Libraries were prepared by immunoSEQ multiplex PCR; TCRdb keeps only in-frame clonotypes and omits some of them. Of 9,500 to 15,000 clones in the sample, around 72% are singletons; the top ten hold 20%. The rearrangement links TRBV2 to TRBJ2-5; D remains unclear. Sequencing input: peripheral blood mononuclear cells (PBMCs). The TCR was taken from a boy aged 5-17 years. The CDR3 coding sequence is TGTACCAGCAGTGACGGGGAGACCCAGTACTTC. Protein: CTSSDGETQYF.